This TCR beta chain was obtained from a study of CD8+ T cells in alopecia areata. A remark on this clone: Its antigen is not known.

Peripheral blood and lesional scalp punch biopsies came from alopecia areata patients. PBMCs, the starting material, were the source of sorted CD4+ and CD8+ T cells. RNA extraction was followed by reverse transcription into cDNA, which acted as the sequencing template. Profiled with immunoSEQ multiplex PCR; TCRdb holds only in-frame clones, not every one. Among roughly 35,000 clones listed, roughly half were seen once. Findings and limits, study-wide: Possibly because of HLA-related factors, TCR sharing was less clear across patients than in mice. Clonality exceeded that of normal scalp in lesional scalp, most notably in alopecia totalis/universalis.

The sample taken for sequencing was NKG2D-high CD8+ T cells sorted from blood. The receptor comes from a human donor with alopecia areata.

CDR3 amino acids: CASSPPAGQTNEQYF. CDR3 DNA sequence: TGTGCCAGCTCACCACCGGCGGGCCAAACCAACGAGCAGTACTTC. This sequence joins TRBV18 and TRBJ2-7, with D possibly TRBD2 on 5 matching bases. The CDR3 length is 15 residues. V lost 0 bases to trimming and J lost 5 bases, with 14 bases between them. CDR1 is KGHSH and CDR2 is LQKENI in the germline V gene. The entire variable domain, with the rest obtained from reference TRBV18 and TRBJ2-7, is as follows: NAGVMQNPRHLVRRRGQEARLRCSPMKGHSHVYWYRQLPEEGLKFMVYLQKENIIDESGMPKERFSAEFPKEGPSILRIQQVVRGDSAAYFCASSPPAGQTNEQYFGPGTRLTVT.